This T cell receptor (beta chain) was captured by sequencing in a study of cytomegalovirus exposure and HLA in healthy donors listed by TCRdb under 2017. For the study in its entirety: In an earlier analysis of around 540 of the donors, around 290 Gb of sequence data and approximately 120 million unique TCR beta sequences from roughly 180 million T cells were reported. Class I and class II HLA loci were covered by the typing at four-digit resolution. All discovery cohort repertoires had been generated on a single sequencing platform. Genome-wide SNP genotypes for about 65% of the roughly 670 donors were used in a later genetic analysis, which treated that subset as a discovery cohort. The study was designed to test whether signatures of past pathogen exposure could be identified by cataloging public T cell receptors. To predict cytomegalovirus infection status, the study combined high-throughput TCR immunosequencing, statistical association of individual TCRs with disease status, and machine learning. An early release that covered 500 to 800 HLA-typed donors contained approximately 300 gigabases of sequencing data and about 93 million unique TCR sequences. The number of donors typed differed by locus, with roughly 620-630 for A, B, C, DRB1 and DQB1, roughly 520 for DQA1, over 600 for DPA1, and some 470 for DPB1. About five DR-DQ haplotypes were treated as single units for association and clustering because of strong linkage in the cohort. In a later analysis, previously published TCR beta repertoires from 600 to 850 donors were re-analyzed and high-resolution HLA genotyping was added so that TCR occurrence patterns could be studied. The later analysis used no new phenotypic data to find candidate immune exposures, relying instead on TCR beta sequences and their occurrence across donors. Along with the roughly 700-subject first cohort, a separate validation cohort of over a hundred different subjects was used. Among over 350 genotyped donors of the cohort, an average of roughly 240,000 unique TCR beta nucleotide sequences were sequenced per donor, around a sixth of them non-productive. Donor age, sex, ethnicity and CMV serostatus were compiled together with the repertoire data. In an earlier analysis of about 590 of the donors, high-throughput TCR beta sequencing was used to judge whether each TCR beta V gene segment behaved as functional or pseudogenic. Using immunosequencing, the study profiled T cell repertoires from fewer than 850 subjects and related those repertoires to cytomegalovirus serostatus. Of the approximately 400 genotyped donors, over 65% fell in the genetic ancestry cluster associated with self-reported Caucasian donors.

The cohort consisted of 600 or so healthy bone marrow donors. At the time of sampling, every cohort member was nominally healthy, though immune exposures that went unrecorded were likely present. The donor tested CMV seronegative, placing the donor among the 350 or so seronegative members of the cohort. A peripheral blood sample was collected from each donor, and TCR beta sequencing was performed on peripheral blood mononuclear cells. The Qiagen DNeasy Blood Extraction Kit was used to extract genomic DNA from the blood cell samples. Trimming at the junction amounts to 0 bases on V and 5 bases on J, and the germline ends lie 21 bases apart. Sequences SGDLS (CDR1) and YYNGEE (CDR2) are obtained from the germline V gene. The CDR3 has 18 amino acids, counting the end cysteine and phenylalanine. Solely the CDR3 DNA is kept, with 54 bases framed from the first base. Paper-wide results and their limitations: The authors suggested that the approach could potentially be extended to other disease states and immunological phenotypes. When HLA alleles, especially DR and DQ, strongly co-occurred, attributing TCR associations to individual alleles was difficult. Because counts were too low, fewer than 20 rarely observed V segments, including chromosome 9 orphons, were excluded from the earlier analysis of a few hundred of the donors. In the study, around 150 TCR beta chains were listed as associated with cytomegalovirus. A cluster of highly shared sequence variants was judged likely to represent a technical artifact of the sequencing pipeline. This cohort had only TCR beta chains sequenced, and the lack of alpha or paired-chain data limited which features could be detected. The only immune exposure information available for the cohort was CMV serostatus. Broadly in line with IMGT annotations, most TCR beta V segments showed up in productive rearrangements about 90% or about 30% of the time in an earlier analysis of approximately 600 of the donors. In a later analysis, several top co-occurrence clusters were reported to appear linked to parvovirus B19, influenza, CMV and Epstein-Barr virus. Most TCR sequences were observed very rarely across donors, whereas some public TCRs were present in many individuals. According to a later genetic analysis, donors in an Asian-associated ancestry cluster had fewer N-insertions in productive TCRs than the roughly 670-donor mean. Correlated functional status among segregating V segments might reflect linkage disequilibrium, but an unknown experimental factor could not be ruled out. In a later analysis, TCR association rates were found to vary across HLA loci, with the most associated TCRs seen for DRB1 alleles and the fewest for HLA-C alleles. A later analysis associated about 16,000 TCR beta sequences with specific HLA alleles at a false discovery rate of 0.05. Presence/absence analyses assumed roughly uniform sequencing depth across donors, an assumption that may not hold. A further reported finding was that TCR beta sequences accurately predicted the HLA-A and HLA-B alleles for most subjects in the first cohort. Some IMGT-functional V segments, including TRBV6-2 and TRBV6-3, could not be told apart with the 87-base-pair reads, so those segments were excluded. According to a later analysis, most CMV-associated TCR beta chains appeared to be HLA-restricted, and the HLA associations seemed to be driven largely by CMV exposure. In a later genetic analysis, a missense DCLRE1C variant was associated with V-gene and J-gene trimming of TCR beta chains, and the association was replicated in an independent cohort. Because some donors lacked HLA typing at each locus, the association tests relied only on the typed subset. The classifier was reported to diagnose cytomegalovirus status with high specificity and sensitivity in both the original and validation cohorts. A later analysis found that HLA-associated TCR beta chains were more clonally expanded and had lower generation probabilities than equally common non-associated chains. Three of the identified cytomegalovirus-associated TCR beta chains were confirmed in vitro to be specific for cytomegalovirus antigens.

Preparation of the library involved the immunoSEQ multiplex PCR assay. For the multiplex PCR, a mixture combining 60 forward primers for TCR Vbeta segments and 13 reverse primers for TCR Jbeta segments was used. A multiplex PCR assay on genomic DNA amplified the CDR3 region of rearranged TCR beta genes. The amplified TCR beta libraries were sequenced on the Illumina HiSeq System as 87-base-pair reads. The published analysis was carried out like this. In a later analysis, tens of millions of unique TCR beta chains were counted across the roughly 670 repertoires, and some 10 million of these chains were shared by at least two donors. Raw reads were error-corrected and collapsed into unique sequences with a nearest-neighbor algorithm that merged closely related sequences to remove PCR and sequencing errors. Alignment of CDR3 sequences to IMGT reference sequences was used to assign V, D and J gene segments. For a sequence to be retained, a match of at least six nucleotides to both a V gene segment and a J gene segment was required. A rearrangement was called productive if the CDR3 had no stop codons and remained in frame with V and J, and every other rearrangement was called non-productive. CDR3 was defined by IMGT convention, running from the second conserved V-encoded cysteine to the conserved J-encoded phenylalanine. The earlier analysis of a few hundred of the donors excluded sequences that lacked an unambiguous match to a single V gene segment. An earlier analysis of a few hundred of the donors called V segments functional above 56.7% productive rearrangements and segregating when the between-donor standard deviation exceeded 5%. To diagnose cytomegalovirus status from the catalog of TCR beta chain sequences, a statistical classification framework was built. V and J gene assignment, in a later analysis, came from comparing TCR nucleotide sequences with IMGT/GENE-DB human TR gene sequences. Using the TCRdist pipeline, a later analysis assigned CDR3 sequences along with most-parsimonious VDJ recombination scenarios. In a later analysis, each TCR beta chain was defined by its CDR3 amino acid sequence together with its V-gene family, and reads lacking a unique V-gene family were excluded. In a later analysis, some 600 highly shared, low-generation-probability nucleotide sequences were removed to address suspected cross-contamination and a sequencing artifact. A later analysis calculated a clonal expansion index for each public chain from normalized within-repertoire ranks of inferred template counts. A later analysis computed generation probabilities with a VDJ recombination model fitted to out-of-frame rearrangements, and checked the results against IGoR. In a later analysis, TCR-TCR, TCR-HLA and TCR-CMV co-occurrence was scored with hypergeometric tests, and a repertoire-size bias correction was applied to TCR pairs. A later analysis estimated false discovery rates by permuting HLA or CMV assignments 20 times. In a later analysis, co-occurring TCRs were grouped using DBSCAN, and TCRdist sequence similarity was added for clustering within HLA-allele-positive subsets. Co-occurrence clustering excluded repertoires with fewer than 30,000 or more than 120,000 public chains, plus five with anomalous nucleotide sharing. TCRdb took over this immuneACCESS table, retaining in-frame rearrangements with V and J assigned. Such tables are incomplete; in checked studies, under half of the missing clones stem from an unresolved V gene, and the remainder is unexplained. That table supplies the V and J calls and clone size; D and trimming were determined from the DNA. For this sample, the table gives 70,000 or so clones. Under 0.9% of the sample belongs to the ten largest clones.

On this clone: No cognate antigen has been identified for it.

This receptor was taken from a boy younger than 18 in good health and CMV-seronegative. The sample was PBMCs. The chain uses TRBV9 and TRBJ2-1; TRBD1 could be the D gene, as 7 bases match. The DNA sequence is as follows: TGTGCCAGCAGCGTAGTAGTGAAGGGGCAGGGGGGCGACAATGAGCAGTTCTTC. It translates to CASSVVVKGQGGDNEQFF.